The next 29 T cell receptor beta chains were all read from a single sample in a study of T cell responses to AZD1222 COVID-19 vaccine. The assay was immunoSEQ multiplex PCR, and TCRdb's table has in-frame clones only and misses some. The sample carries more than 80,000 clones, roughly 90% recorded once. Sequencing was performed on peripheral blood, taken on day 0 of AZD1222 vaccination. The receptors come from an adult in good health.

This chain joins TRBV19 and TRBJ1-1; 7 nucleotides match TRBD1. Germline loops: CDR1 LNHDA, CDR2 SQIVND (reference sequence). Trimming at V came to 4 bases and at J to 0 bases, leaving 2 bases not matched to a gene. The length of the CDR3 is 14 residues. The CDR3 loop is CASSRTGLNTEAFF. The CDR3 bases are TGTGCCAGTAGTAGGACAGGATTGAACACTGAAGCTTTCTTT.

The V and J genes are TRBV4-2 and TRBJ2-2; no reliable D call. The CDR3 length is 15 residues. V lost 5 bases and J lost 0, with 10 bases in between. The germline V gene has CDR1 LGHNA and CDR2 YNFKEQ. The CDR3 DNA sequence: TGTGCCAGCAGCAAAACACTATCGAACACCGGGGAGCTGTTTTTT. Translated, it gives CASSKTLSNTGELFF.

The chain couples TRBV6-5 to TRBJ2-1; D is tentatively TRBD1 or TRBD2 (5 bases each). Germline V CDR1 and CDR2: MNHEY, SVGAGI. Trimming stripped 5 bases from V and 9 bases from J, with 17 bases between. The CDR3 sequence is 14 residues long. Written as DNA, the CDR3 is TGTGCCAGCAGTCCTTGGGGACCCCTCGGTGAGCAGTTCTTC. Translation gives CASSPWGPLGEQFF.

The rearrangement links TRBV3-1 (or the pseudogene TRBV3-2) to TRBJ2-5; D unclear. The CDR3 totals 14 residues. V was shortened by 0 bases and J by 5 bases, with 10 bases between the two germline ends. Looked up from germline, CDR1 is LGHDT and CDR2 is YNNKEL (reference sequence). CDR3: CASSQDIAPETQYF. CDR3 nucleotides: TGTGCCAGCAGCCAAGATATCGCCCCTGAGACCCAGTACTTC.

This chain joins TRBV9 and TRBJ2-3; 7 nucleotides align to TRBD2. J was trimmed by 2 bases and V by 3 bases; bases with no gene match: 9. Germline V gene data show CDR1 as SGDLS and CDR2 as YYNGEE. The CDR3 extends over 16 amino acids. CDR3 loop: CASSEAGAHFTDTQYF. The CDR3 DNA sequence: TGTGCCAGCAGCGAGGCGGGAGCGCATTTCACAGATACGCAGTATTTT.

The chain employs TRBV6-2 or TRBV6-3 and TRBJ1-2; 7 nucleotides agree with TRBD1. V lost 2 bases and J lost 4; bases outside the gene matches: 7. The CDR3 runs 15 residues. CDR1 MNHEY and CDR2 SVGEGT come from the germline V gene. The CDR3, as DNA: TGTGCCAGCAGTTACCCGGGGGACAGTGCCTATGGCTACACCTTC. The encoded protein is CASSYPGDSAYGYTF.

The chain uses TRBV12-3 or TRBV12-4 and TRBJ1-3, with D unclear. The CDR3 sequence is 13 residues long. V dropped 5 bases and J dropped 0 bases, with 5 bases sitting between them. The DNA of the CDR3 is TGTGCCAGCAGTCGGAGCTCTGGAAACACCATATATTTT. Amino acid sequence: CASSRSSGNTIYF.

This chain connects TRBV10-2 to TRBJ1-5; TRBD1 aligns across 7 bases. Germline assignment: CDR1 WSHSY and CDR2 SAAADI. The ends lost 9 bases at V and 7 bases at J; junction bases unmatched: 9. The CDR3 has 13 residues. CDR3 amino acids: CASAGTARQPQHF. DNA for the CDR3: TGCGCCAGTGCCGGGACAGCGAGGCAGCCCCAGCATTTT.

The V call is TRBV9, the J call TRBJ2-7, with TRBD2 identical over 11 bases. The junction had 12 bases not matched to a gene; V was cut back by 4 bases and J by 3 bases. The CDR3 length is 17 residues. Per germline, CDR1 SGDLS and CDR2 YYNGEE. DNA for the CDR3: TGTGCCAGCAGCCCCCACACCGGGACTAGCGGAGGCTACGAGCAGTACTTC. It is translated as CASSPHTGTSGGYEQYF.

Written as DNA, the CDR3 is TGTGCCAGCTCACCACGAGACAGGGCCGCCGAGCAGTACTTC. Its translation: CASSPRDRAAEQYF. The rearrangement uses TRBV18 and TRBJ2-7, with 7 nucleotides matching TRBD1. The trim removed 1 base at V and 6 bases at J, leaving 6 bases unmatched. This CDR3 region has 14 residues. The germline CDR1 and CDR2 sequences are KGHSH and LQKENI. The complete variable domain, with remaining parts taken from reference TRBV18 and TRBJ2-7, reads NAGVMQNPRHLVRRRGQEARLRCSPMKGHSHVYWYRQLPEEGLKFMVYLQKENIIDESGMPKERFSAEFPKEGPSILRIQQVVRGDSAAYFCASSPRDRAAEQYFGPGTRLTVT.

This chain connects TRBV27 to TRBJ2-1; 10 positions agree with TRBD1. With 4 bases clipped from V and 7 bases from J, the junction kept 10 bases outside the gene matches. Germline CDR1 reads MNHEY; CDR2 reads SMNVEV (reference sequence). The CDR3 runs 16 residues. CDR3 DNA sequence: TGTGCCAGCAGTTCGTCCCGGGGACAGGGGTGGAATGAGCAGTTCTTC. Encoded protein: CASSSSRGQGWNEQFF.

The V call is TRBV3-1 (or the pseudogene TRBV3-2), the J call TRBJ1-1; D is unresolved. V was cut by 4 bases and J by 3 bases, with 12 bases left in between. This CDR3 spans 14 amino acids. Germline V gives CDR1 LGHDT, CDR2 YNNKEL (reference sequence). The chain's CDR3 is CASSPWTVDTEAFF. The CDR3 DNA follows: TGTGCCAGCAGCCCGTGGACTGTGGACACTGAAGCTTTCTTT.

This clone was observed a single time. The DNA for the CDR3 is TGTGCCAGCAGTTACGTGACTAGCGGACCCTACGAGCAGTACTTC. Its protein is CASSYVTSGPYEQYF. The V gene is TRBV6-2 or TRBV6-3, the J gene TRBJ2-7; TRBD2 agrees at 9 bases. Germline V gene sequence: CDR1 MNHEY, CDR2 SVGEGT. J was trimmed by 2 bases and V by 2 bases; bases with no gene match: 4. The CDR3 is made up of 15 amino acids.

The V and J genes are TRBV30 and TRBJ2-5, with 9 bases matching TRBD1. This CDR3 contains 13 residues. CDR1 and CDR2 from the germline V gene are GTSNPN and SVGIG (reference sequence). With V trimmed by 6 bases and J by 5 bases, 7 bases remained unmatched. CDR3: CACHRTGVETQYF. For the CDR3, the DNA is TGTGCCTGTCACCGGACAGGGGTGGAGACCCAGTACTTC.

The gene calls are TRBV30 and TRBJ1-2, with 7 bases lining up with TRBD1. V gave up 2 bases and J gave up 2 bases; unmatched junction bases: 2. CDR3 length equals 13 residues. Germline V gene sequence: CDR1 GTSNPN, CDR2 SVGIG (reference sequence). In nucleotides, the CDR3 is TGTGCCTGGAGTCCGGGACAGAACTATGGCTACACCTTC. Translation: CAWSPGQNYGYTF.

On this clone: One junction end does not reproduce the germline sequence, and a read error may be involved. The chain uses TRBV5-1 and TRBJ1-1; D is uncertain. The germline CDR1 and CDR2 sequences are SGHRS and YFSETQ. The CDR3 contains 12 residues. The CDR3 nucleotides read TGCGCCAGCAGATTGGAGGGAACTGAGGCTTTCTTT. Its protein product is CASRLEGTEAFF.

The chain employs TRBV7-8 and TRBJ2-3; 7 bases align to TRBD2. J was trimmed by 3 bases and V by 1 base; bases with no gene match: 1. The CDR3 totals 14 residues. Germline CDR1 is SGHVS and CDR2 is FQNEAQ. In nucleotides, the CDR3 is TGTGCCAGCAGCTTAGGAGCGGGGACAGATACGCAGTATTTT. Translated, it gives CASSLGAGTDTQYF.

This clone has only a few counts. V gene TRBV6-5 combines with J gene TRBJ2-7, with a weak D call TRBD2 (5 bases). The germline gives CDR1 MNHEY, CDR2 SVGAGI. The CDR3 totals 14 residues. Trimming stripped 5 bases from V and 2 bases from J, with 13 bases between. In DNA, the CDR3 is TGTGCCAGCAGTCCCGGGAACCTAGCCTACGAGCAGTACTTC. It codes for CASSPGNLAYEQYF.

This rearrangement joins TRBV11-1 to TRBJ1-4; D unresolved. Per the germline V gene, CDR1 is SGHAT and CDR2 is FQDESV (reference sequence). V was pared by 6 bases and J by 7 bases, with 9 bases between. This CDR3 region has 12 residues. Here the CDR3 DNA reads TGTGCCAGCAGTAATGGCGGTGAAAAACTGTTTTTT. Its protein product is CASSNGGEKLFF.

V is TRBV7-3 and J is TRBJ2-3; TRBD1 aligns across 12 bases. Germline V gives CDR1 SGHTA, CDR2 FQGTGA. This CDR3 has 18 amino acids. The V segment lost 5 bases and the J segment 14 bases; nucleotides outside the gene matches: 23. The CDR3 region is CASSLYPGQGAGRVPRYF. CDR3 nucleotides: TGTGCCAGCAGCCTCTACCCGGGACAGGGGGCGGGAAGGGTGCCTCGGTATTTT.

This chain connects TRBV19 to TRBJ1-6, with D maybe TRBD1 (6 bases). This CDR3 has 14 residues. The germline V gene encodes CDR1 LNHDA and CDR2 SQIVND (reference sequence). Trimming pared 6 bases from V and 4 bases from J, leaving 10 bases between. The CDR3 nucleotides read TGTGCCAGTAGCGGACAGCCTTATAATTCACCCCTCCACTTT. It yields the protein CASSGQPYNSPLHF. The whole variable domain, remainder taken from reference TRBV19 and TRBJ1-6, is DGGITQSPKYLFRKEGQNVTLSCEQNLNHDAMYWYRQDPGQGLRLIYYSQIVNDFQKGDIAEGYSVSREKKESFPLTVTSAQKNPTAFYLCASSGQPYNSPLHFGNGTRLTVT.

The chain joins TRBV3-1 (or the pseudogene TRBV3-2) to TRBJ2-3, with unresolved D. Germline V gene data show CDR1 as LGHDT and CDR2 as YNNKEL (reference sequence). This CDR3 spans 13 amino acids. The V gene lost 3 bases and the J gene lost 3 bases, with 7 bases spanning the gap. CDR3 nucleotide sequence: TGTGCCAGCAGCCAGCCTGGGACAGATACGCAGTATTTT. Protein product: CASSQPGTDTQYF.

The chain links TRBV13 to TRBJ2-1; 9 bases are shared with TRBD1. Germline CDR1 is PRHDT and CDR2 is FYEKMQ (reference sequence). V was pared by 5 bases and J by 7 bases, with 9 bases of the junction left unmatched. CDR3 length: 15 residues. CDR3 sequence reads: CASSQTGQGKNEQFF. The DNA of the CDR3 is TGTGCCAGCAGCCAAACGGGACAGGGTAAAAATGAGCAGTTCTTC.

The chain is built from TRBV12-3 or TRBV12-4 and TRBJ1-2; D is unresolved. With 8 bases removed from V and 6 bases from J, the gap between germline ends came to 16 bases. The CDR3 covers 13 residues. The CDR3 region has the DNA TGTGCCAGCGCGTCCCCTCGGGCCAATGGCTACACCTTC. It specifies CASASPRANGYTF.

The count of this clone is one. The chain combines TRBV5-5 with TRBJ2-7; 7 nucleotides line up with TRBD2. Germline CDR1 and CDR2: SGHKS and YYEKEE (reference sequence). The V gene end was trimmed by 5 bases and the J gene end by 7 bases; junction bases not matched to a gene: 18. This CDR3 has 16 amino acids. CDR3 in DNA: TGTGCCAGCAGTCAAGCTTCGGGGACTACCTCCGGGGAGCAGTACTTC. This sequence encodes CASSQASGTTSGEQYF.

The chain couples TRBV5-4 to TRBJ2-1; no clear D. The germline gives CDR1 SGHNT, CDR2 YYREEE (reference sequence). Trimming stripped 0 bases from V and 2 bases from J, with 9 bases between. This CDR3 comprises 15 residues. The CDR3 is CASSLEPHPYNEQFF. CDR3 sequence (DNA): TGTGCCAGCAGCTTGGAACCTCATCCCTACAATGAGCAGTTCTTC.

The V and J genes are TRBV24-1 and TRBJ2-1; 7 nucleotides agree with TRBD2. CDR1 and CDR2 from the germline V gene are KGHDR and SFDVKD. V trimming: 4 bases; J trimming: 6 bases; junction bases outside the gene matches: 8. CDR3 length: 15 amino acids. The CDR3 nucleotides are TGTGCCACCAGTGACCCTGGACTAGTCGTCAATGAGCAGTTCTTC. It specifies CATSDPGLVVNEQFF.

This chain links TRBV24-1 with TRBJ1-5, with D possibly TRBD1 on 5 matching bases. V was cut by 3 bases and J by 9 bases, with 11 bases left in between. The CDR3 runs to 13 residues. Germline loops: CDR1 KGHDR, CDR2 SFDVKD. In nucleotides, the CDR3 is TGTGCCACCAGTGATGGTGGGGCGAGGCCCCAGCATTTT. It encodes CATSDGGARPQHF.

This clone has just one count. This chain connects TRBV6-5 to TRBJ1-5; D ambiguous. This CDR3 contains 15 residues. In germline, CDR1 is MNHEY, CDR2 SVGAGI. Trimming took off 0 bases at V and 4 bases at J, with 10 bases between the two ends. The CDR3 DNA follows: TGTGCCAGCAGTTACTCAGAGGTGGGGAATCAGCCCCAGCATTTT. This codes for CASSYSEVGNQPQHF.